Included here is one T cell receptor beta chain sequence, with context. Its antigen remains unidentified. The CDR3 runs 14 residues. Germline-derived CDR1 and CDR2 are SGHDN and FVKESK. Trimming shortened V by 4 bases and J by 0 bases, and 10 bases separated the two germline ends. The data originate from a study of cytomegalovirus exposure and HLA in healthy donors. Study outcomes and limitations: A later analysis showed TCR association rates differing by HLA locus, peaking at DRB1 and lowest at HLA-C.

Researchers ran the PCR with 60 Vbeta and 13 Jbeta primers. Clones were sequenced by immunoSEQ multiplex PCR, and TCRdb holds only the in-frame ones, with some missing. The sample shows 150,000 to 200,000 clones, 75% to 85% of them seen only once. The chain has TRBV14 and TRBJ2-7; D is perhaps TRBD1 (6 bases). Input material: PBMCs. This receptor was obtained from a male donor in good health and CMV-seropositive. The CDR3 here is CASSPTGSSYEQYF. As DNA, the CDR3 is TGTGCCAGCAGCCCTACAGGGAGCTCCTACGAGCAGTACTTC.